Listed below are T cell receptor beta chains from one sample, sequenced in a study of cytomegalovirus exposure and HLA in healthy donors. Generated by immunoSEQ multiplex PCR, the TCRdb table keeps only in-frame clones and is missing some. The sample shows roughly 110,000 clones, around 90% of them seen only once. What was sequenced was PBMCs. The source is a woman younger than 35 in good health and CMV-seropositive. CDR3s include the opening cysteine and the closing phenylalanine or tryptophan. D genes are given only for firm matches. Size tells how often a clone was seen (once, few, many) or the class of an expanded clone, and some rows leave it out.

d_call	v_call	cdr3_length	clone_size	j_call	cdr3_aa	cdr3_nt
TRBD1	TRBV29-1	15	-	TRBJ1-1	CSVATTGGEDTEAFF	TGCAGCGTCGCCACGACAGGGGGCGAAGACACTGAAGCTTTCTTT
-	TRBV5-6	14	-	TRBJ2-7	CASSLTGTTYEQYF	TGTGCCAGCAGCTTGACGGGTACCACCTACGAGCAGTACTTC
TRBD2	TRBV7-9	14	-	TRBJ2-2	CASSPTSDTGELFF	TGTGCCAGCAGCCCAACTAGCGACACCGGGGAGCTGTTTTTT
-	TRBV4-3	16	few	TRBJ1-6	CASSQVFKGRNSPLHF	TGCGCCAGCAGCCAAGTCTTCAAAGGGAGGAATTCACCCCTCCACTTT
-	TRBV6-5	16	-	TRBJ1-5	CASSYSWGATNQPQHF	TGTGCCAGCAGTTACTCTTGGGGCGCTACCAATCAGCCCCAGCATTTT
-	TRBV7-2	15	-	TRBJ1-5	CASSLGRVGAQPQHF	TGTGCCAGCAGCTTAGGGCGGGTAGGTGCCCAGCCCCAGCATTTT
-	TRBV27	12	-	TRBJ1-4	CASRTGGEKLFF	TGTGCCAGCCGAACGGGGGGAGAAAAACTGTTTTTT
-	TRBV18	14	-	TRBJ2-1	CASSPVLERNEQFF	TGTGCCAGCTCACCGGTCCTGGAGCGCAATGAGCAGTTCTTC
-	TRBV28	12	-	TRBJ1-6	CASSGSVGPLHF	TGTGCCAGTAGCGGCAGCGTGGGGCCCCTCCACTTT
-	TRBV11-1	13	once	TRBJ2-7	CASSPGEGLEQYF	TGTGCCAGCAGCCCCGGGGAAGGGCTCGAGCAGTACTTC
TRBD2	TRBV4-1	12	-	TRBJ2-7	CASSPGGYEQYF	TGCGCCAGCAGCCCGGGGGGTTACGAGCAGTACTTC
TRBD2	TRBV27	16	-	TRBJ2-1	CASSLWRGGLYNEQFF	TGTGCCAGCAGTTTATGGCGGGGGGGCCTCTACAATGAGCAGTTCTTC
-	TRBV11-2	15	-	TRBJ1-4	CASSSKSGVNEKLFF	TGTGCCAGCAGCTCCAAGTCGGGGGTTAATGAAAAACTGTTTTTT
-	TRBV6-4	13	-	TRBJ1-6	CASSGGVGSPLHF	TGTGCCAGCAGCGGAGGAGTAGGTTCACCCCTCCACTTT
TRBD1	TRBV7-9	18	-	TRBJ1-6	CASSLVVTGSSYNSPLHF	TGTGCCAGCAGCTTAGTCGTGACAGGGAGCTCCTATAATTCACCCCTCCACTTT
-	TRBV23-1	16	-	TRBJ1-3	CASSPYPPGPGNTIYF	TGCGCCAGCAGTCCCTACCCCCCAGGCCCTGGAAACACCATATATTTT
-	TRBV5-6	14	-	TRBJ2-7	CASSLGGNSYEQYF	TGTGCCAGCAGCTTGGGAGGGAACTCCTACGAGCAGTACTTC
TRBD1	TRBV10-3	13	-	TRBJ1-2	CAISEPGQGGYTF	TGTGCCATCAGTGAACCGGGACAGGGGGGCTACACCTTC
TRBD2	TRBV28	15	-	TRBJ2-5	CASDGGGRGEETQYF	TGTGCCAGCGATGGGGGCGGGCGGGGGGAAGAGACCCAGTACTTC
-	TRBV28	11	once	TRBJ2-1	CASSLYNEQFF	TGTGCCAGCAGTCTCTACAATGAGCAGTTCTTC
-	TRBV6-5	12	-	TRBJ2-2	CASSAGLGELFF	TGTGCCAGCAGTGCCGGACTCGGGGAGCTGTTTTTT
TRBD1	TRBV5-1	15	few	TRBJ1-2	CASSLVGTGVYGYTF	TGCGCCAGCAGCTTGGTAGGGACAGGGGTCTATGGCTACACCTTC
TRBD2	TRBV7-6	15	few	TRBJ2-1	CASSLDASGVDEQFF	TGTGCCAGCAGCTTAGACGCTAGCGGGGTAGATGAGCAGTTCTTC
TRBD2	TRBV2	15	-	TRBJ2-1	CASSEVLRGAYEQFF	TGTGCCAGCAGTGAAGTGCTGCGGGGGGCTTATGAGCAGTTCTTC
-	TRBV28	12	once	TRBJ1-2	CASSLERYGYTF	TGTGCCAGCAGTCTGGAGCGGTATGGCTACACCTTC
-	TRBV7-2	13	few	TRBJ2-5	CASSPLMRETQYF	TGTGCCAGCAGCCCCCTTATGAGAGAGACCCAGTACTTC
TRBD1	TRBV28	16	-	TRBJ2-2	CASRHGGTGGGGELFF	TGTGCCAGCAGACATGGAGGGACAGGGGGCGGCGGGGAGCTGTTTTTT
TRBD1	TRBV28	15	-	TRBJ2-5	CASSSGQTTQETQYF	TGTGCCAGCAGTTCGGGACAGACCACCCAAGAGACCCAGTACTTC
-	TRBV28	12	-	TRBJ2-1	CASRGIGNEQFF	TGTGCCAGTAGGGGGATAGGTAATGAGCAGTTCTTC
-	TRBV29-1	13	-	TRBJ1-2	CSAIQGSHYGYTF	TGCAGCGCCATCCAGGGGTCTCACTATGGCTACACCTTC
-	TRBV2	14	-	TRBJ2-5	CASTGGDGDETQYF	TGTGCCAGCACCGGGGGTGACGGGGATGAGACCCAGTACTTC
TRBD1	TRBV7-9	15	-	TRBJ2-5	CASSVSGTGGETQYF	TGTGCCAGCAGCGTATCCGGGACAGGGGGCGAAACCCAGTACTTC
TRBD1	TRBV5-6	15	-	TRBJ1-4	CASSLQGATNEKLFF	TGTGCCAGCAGCTTGCAGGGGGCAACTAATGAAAAACTGTTTTTT
TRBD1	TRBV7-6	16	few	TRBJ1-2	CASSLVVSGQAIGYTF	TGTGCCAGCAGCTTAGTCGTATCCGGACAGGCAATCGGCTACACCTTC
TRBD2	TRBV28	18	once	TRBJ2-2	CASSSPERGGGSTGELFF	TGTGCCAGCAGTTCCCCTGAGCGGGGGGGCGGGAGCACCGGGGAGCTGTTTTTT
-	TRBV27	14	-	TRBJ2-7	CASSSGGGPYEQYF	TGTGCCAGCAGTTCGGGCGGAGGTCCCTACGAGCAGTACTTC
TRBD1	TRBV19	15	-	TRBJ1-1	CASSTDRGQGGEAFF	TGTGCCAGTAGTACAGACAGGGGGCAAGGGGGTGAAGCTTTCTTT
TRBD1	TRBV2	13	-	TRBJ1-1	CASRATGLTEAFF	TGTGCCAGCAGGGCGACAGGGCTGACTGAAGCTTTCTTT
TRBD1	TRBV7-9	15	-	TRBJ2-1	CASSLMGQGYNEQFF	TGTGCCAGCAGCTTAATGGGACAGGGGTACAATGAGCAGTTCTTC
-	TRBV27	15	-	TRBJ2-2	CASSWRGLSTGELFF	TGTGCCAGCAGTTGGAGGGGGCTTAGCACCGGGGAGCTGTTTTTT
-	TRBV4-3	11	-	TRBJ2-1	CASSQTGEQFF	TGCGCCAGCAGCCAAACGGGTGAGCAGTTCTTC
-	TRBV19	13	-	TRBJ1-2	CASSRGGDYGYTF	TGTGCCAGTAGTAGAGGAGGGGACTATGGCTACACCTTC
TRBD1	TRBV5-4	15	-	TRBJ1-2	CASSFLGQGGYGYTF	TGTGCCAGCAGCTTTCTTGGACAGGGTGGCTATGGCTACACCTTC
-	TRBV6-4	15	-	TRBJ2-3	CASSDSRGSTDTQYF	TGTGCCAGCAGTGATAGTCGGGGGAGCACAGATACGCAGTATTTT
-	TRBV25-1	12	-	TRBJ2-7	CASSWGVYEQYF	TGTGCCAGCAGTTGGGGGGTCTACGAGCAGTACTTC
TRBD1	TRBV7-9	15	-	TRBJ1-1	CASSPRDSPYTEAFF	TGTGCCAGCAGCCCAAGGGACAGTCCCTACACTGAAGCTTTCTTT
-	TRBV5-6	14	-	TRBJ1-2	CASSLDAANYGYTF	TGTGCCAGCAGCTTGGATGCAGCTAACTATGGCTACACCTTC
-	TRBV6-1	12	-	TRBJ1-5	CASLDRDQPQHF	TGTGCCAGTTTGGACAGAGATCAGCCCCAGCATTTT
-	TRBV28	18	-	TRBJ2-5	CASSPFFAGLSPRETQYF	TGTGCCAGCAGTCCATTTTTCGCCGGACTAAGTCCCCGAGAGACCCAGTACTTC
-	TRBV9	14	-	TRBJ1-1	CASSAPQGNTEAFF	TGTGCCAGCAGCGCCCCACAGGGGAACACTGAAGCTTTCTTT
-	TRBV4-1	15	-	TRBJ2-7	CASSHAWGGPYEQYF	TGCGCCAGCAGCCATGCATGGGGGGGCCCGTACGAGCAGTACTTC
-	TRBV7-9	12	-	TRBJ2-7	CASKGGRHEQYF	TGTGCCAGCAAGGGAGGCAGACACGAGCAGTACTTC
TRBD2	TRBV5-5	16	once	TRBJ2-1	CASSLLLAGVYNEQFF	TGTGCCAGCAGCTTGCTACTAGCGGGGGTCTACAATGAGCAGTTCTTC